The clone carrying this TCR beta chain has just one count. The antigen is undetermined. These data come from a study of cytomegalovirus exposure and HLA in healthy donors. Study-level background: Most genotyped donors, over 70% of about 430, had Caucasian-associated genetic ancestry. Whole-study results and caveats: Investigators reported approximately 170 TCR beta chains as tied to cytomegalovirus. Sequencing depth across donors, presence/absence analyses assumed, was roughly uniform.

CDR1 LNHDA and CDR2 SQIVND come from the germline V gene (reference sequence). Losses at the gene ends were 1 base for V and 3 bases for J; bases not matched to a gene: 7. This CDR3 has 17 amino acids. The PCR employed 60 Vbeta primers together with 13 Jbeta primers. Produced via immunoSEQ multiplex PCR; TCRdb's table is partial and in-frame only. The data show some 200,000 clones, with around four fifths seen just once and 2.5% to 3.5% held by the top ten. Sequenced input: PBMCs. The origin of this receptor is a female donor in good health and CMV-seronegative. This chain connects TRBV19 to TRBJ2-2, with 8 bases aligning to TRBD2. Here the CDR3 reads CASSIGPLAGHTGELFF. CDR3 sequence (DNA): TGTGCCAGTAGTATAGGGCCGCTAGCGGGTCACACCGGGGAGCTGTTTTTT. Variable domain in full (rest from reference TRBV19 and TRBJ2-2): DGGITQSPKYLFRKEGQNVTLSCEQNLNHDAMYWYRQDPGQGLRLIYYSQIVNDFQKGDIAEGYSVSREKKESFPLTVTSAQKNPTAFYLCASSIGPLAGHTGELFFGEGSRLTVL.